This record covers a single T cell receptor (beta chain). Its antigen remains unknown. V dropped 7 bases and J dropped 0 bases, with 9 bases sitting between them. From germline, CDR1 is SNHLY and CDR2 FYNNEI. This CDR3 contains 13 residues. This sample is part of a study of T cells in narcolepsy. As for the study in general: Patients with NT1 or NT2 and healthy control donors were enrolled.

Findings and limits, study-wide: No autoreactive T cell clone sequences appeared in some memory CD4+ repertoires. Autoreactive clonotypes reportedly recurred in blood of same and different patients, not controls. Same-patient CSF and blood CD4+ T cell clonotypes included HCRT-specific and TRIB2-specific autoreactive ones.

Here immunoSEQ multiplex PCR was the method, and the copy in TCRdb shows in-frame clones only, minus some. The data show 13,000 or so clones, 85% to 90% seen once. V usage is TRBV2 and J usage is TRBJ1-1; no clear D. This clonotype originated in a human donor with narcolepsy. Sequencing input: CD45RA- memory CD4+ T cells from PBMCs. The CDR3 nucleotides read TGTGCCAGCATCAGGACTATGAACACTGAAGCTTTCTTT. Protein: CASIRTMNTEAFF.